The rows below give T cell receptor beta chains drawn from one sample of a study of Tregs in tolerant kidney transplant recipients. Assay used: immunoSEQ multiplex PCR; TCRdb lists only in-frame clones, some missing. This table holds 90,000 to 130,000 clones, around 90% found once. This specimen was CD4+ T cells from blood, taken before the transplant. Receptor source: a human donor who received a combined kidney and bone marrow transplant. CDR3s include the opening cysteine and the closing phenylalanine or tryptophan. A D gene is named only where the DNA matches it firmly.

d_call	v_call	j_call	cdr3_aa
TRBD1	TRBV7-9	TRBJ1-1	CASSSKVRQGVEAFF
TRBD2	TRBV6-5	TRBJ2-1	CASSLTGLAYNEQFF
-	TRBV28	TRBJ2-1	CASSSSPRVGQFF
TRBD2	TRBV7-2	TRBJ2-7	CASSQTRTSRIEQYF
-	TRBV11-2	TRBJ1-2	CASSLEGRNYGYTF
TRBD1	TRBV7-2	TRBJ2-1	CASSLEGQGNEQFF
-	TRBV4-2	TRBJ2-3	CASSQAGQTTDTQYF
-	TRBV6-1	TRBJ1-4	CASSEGRVNEKLFF
TRBD1	TRBV29-1	TRBJ1-2	CSSTGQGDYGYTF
-	TRBV5-1	TRBJ2-1	CASSVLDNEQFF
TRBD2	TRBV10-1	TRBJ2-3	CASSESTAGGRDTQYF
-	TRBV5-1	TRBJ1-1	CASSLTGTMNTEAFF
-	TRBV14	TRBJ1-4	CASSQDPRGTNEKLFF
-	TRBV6-6	TRBJ1-2	CASWLRGNYGYTF
TRBD2	TRBV5-4	TRBJ2-1	CASSFGLAGVDEQFF
TRBD1	TRBV7-2	TRBJ1-1	CASSPRQGLNTEAFF
TRBD1	TRBV10-3	TRBJ2-1	CAISDATGDNEQFF
TRBD1	TRBV10-3	TRBJ1-2	CAISESETGAYGYTF
-	TRBV6-4	TRBJ1-5	CASSQGNQPQHF
TRBD2	TRBV15	TRBJ2-5	CATSRRKAGGRETQYF
-	TRBV18	TRBJ2-7	CASAPQGSYEQYF
-	TRBV19	TRBJ1-5	CASTPNRGVGNQPQHF
TRBD2	TRBV6-5	TRBJ2-5	CASSYTLAGGETQYF
TRBD1	TRBV5-1	TRBJ1-1	CASSFRTGEAFF
-	TRBV7-2	TRBJ1-2	CASSLDINGYTF
-	TRBV19	TRBJ2-7	CASSMRGAYEQYF
TRBD2	TRBV5-1	TRBJ2-5	CASSFGLAGALQETQYF
-	TRBV12-5	TRBJ1-4	CASGLVLGHQNEKLFF
-	TRBV18	TRBJ2-7	CASSLRSPYEQYF
-	TRBV7-6	TRBJ2-1	CASSAEIHNEQFF
-	TRBV25-1	TRBJ2-1	CASSVVAEQFF
-	TRBV2	TRBJ2-1	CASSSLDEQFF
-	TRBV2	TRBJ2-7	CASSTGQNRYEQYF
TRBD1	TRBV28	TRBJ2-7	CASTWDRRYEQYF
-	TRBV5-1	TRBJ1-2	CASSLAAGQGDSGYGYTF
-	TRBV4-2	TRBJ1-4	CASSQGGGGATNEKLFF
-	TRBV2	TRBJ1-1	CASRSGGAPNTEAFF
-	TRBV5-1	TRBJ2-1	CASSLETSIGNEQFF
TRBD1	TRBV5-4	TRBJ1-2	CASSLADRGIYGYTF
TRBD1	TRBV5-1	TRBJ2-2	CASSFSGGITGELFF
TRBD2	TRBV13	TRBJ2-2	CATVAPPWGGNSGRELFF
-	TRBV18	TRBJ2-3	CASSHRTDTQYF
TRBD1	TRBV5-6	TRBJ1-1	CASMDRPNTEAFF
-	TRBV28	TRBJ1-1	CASSEENTEAFF
TRBD1	TRBV7-8	TRBJ1-1	CASSSSPGTETEAFF
TRBD2	TRBV28	TRBJ2-7	CASSFSGRGYEQYF
-	TRBV2	TRBJ1-5	CASRWGGPNQPQHF
TRBD1	TRBV30	TRBJ1-4	CAWSIDRELRKVEKLFF
-	TRBV21-1	TRBJ2-2	CASSKADRGIVVTGELFF
-	TRBV10-3	TRBJ2-5	CAITRREQETQYF
-	TRBV2	TRBJ1-1	CASSDAGWAEAFF
TRBD2	TRBV4-2	TRBJ2-2	CASSFGLAGINTGELFF
-	TRBV19	TRBJ2-7	CASSRKDSFYEQYF
TRBD1	TRBV9	TRBJ1-2	CASSPGGGGYGYTF
TRBD1	TRBV15	TRBJ2-7	CATRKGQGGDEQYF
TRBD1	TRBV18	TRBJ2-3	CASSPGQGMGTDTQYF
TRBD1	TRBV25-1	TRBJ1-5	CASSETGGYQPQHF
TRBD2	TRBV7-9	TRBJ2-3	CASSQLKSGGASDTQYF
-	TRBV6-1	TRBJ1-2	CASREYGYTF